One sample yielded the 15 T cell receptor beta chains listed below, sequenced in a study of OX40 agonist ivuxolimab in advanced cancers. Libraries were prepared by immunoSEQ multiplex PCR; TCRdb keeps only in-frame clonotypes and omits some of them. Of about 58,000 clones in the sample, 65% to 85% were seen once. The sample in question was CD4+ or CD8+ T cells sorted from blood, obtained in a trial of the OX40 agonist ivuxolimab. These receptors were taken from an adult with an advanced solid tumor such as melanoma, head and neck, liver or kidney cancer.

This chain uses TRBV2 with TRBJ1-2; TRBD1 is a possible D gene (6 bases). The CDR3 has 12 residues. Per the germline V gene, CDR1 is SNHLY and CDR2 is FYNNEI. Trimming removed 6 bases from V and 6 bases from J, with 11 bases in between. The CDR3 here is CASRAYRDGYTF. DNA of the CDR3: TGTGCCAGCAGAGCTTACAGGGATGGCTACACCTTC. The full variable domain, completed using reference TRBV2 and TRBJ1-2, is EPEVTQTPSHQVTQMGQEVILRCVPISNHLYFYWYRQILGQKVEFLVSFYNNEISEKSEIFDDQFSVERPDGSNFTLKIRSTKLEDSAMYFCASRAYRDGYTFGSGTRLTVV.

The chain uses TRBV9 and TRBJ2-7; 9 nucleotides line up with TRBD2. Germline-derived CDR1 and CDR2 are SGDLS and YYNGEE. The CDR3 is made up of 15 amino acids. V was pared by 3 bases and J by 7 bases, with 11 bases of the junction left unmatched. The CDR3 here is CASSAPGLADREQYF. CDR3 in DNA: TGTGCCAGCAGCGCCCCGGGACTAGCAGACCGAGAGCAGTACTTC.

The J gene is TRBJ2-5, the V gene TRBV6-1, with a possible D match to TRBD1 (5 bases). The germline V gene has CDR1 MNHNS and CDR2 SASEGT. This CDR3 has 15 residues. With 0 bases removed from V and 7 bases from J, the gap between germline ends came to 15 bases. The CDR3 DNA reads TGTGCCAGCAGTGAAGCCGTAACCGCAGGGTGGACCCAGTACTTC. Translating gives CASSEAVTAGWTQYF.

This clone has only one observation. CDR3 DNA sequence: TGTGCCAGCAGCGTTGGGGCCGTAGCCGGTGTGGAGCAGTACTTC. It codes for CASSVGAVAGVEQYF. The V call is TRBV9, the J call TRBJ2-7; tentative D call: TRBD1 (5 bases). The CDR3 loop spans 15 amino acids. Germline V gene data show CDR1 as SGDLS and CDR2 as YYNGEE. Trimming took 2 bases from V and 7 from J, leaving 19 bases between them. The full variable domain, its missing parts supplied by reference TRBV9 and TRBJ2-7, is DSGVTQTPKHLITATGQRVTLRCSPRSGDLSVYWYQQSLDQGLQFLIQYYNGEERAKGNILERFSAQQFPDLHSELNLSSLELGDSALYFCASSVGAVAGVEQYFGPGTRLTVT.

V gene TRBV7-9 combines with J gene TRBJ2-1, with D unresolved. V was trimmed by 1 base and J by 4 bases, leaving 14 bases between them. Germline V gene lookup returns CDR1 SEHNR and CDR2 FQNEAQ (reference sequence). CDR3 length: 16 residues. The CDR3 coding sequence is TGTGCCAGCAGCTTAGGTCTCACGGGCAATTACAATGAGCAGTTCTTC. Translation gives CASSLGLTGNYNEQFF. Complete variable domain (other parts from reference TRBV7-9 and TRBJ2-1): DTGVSQNPRHKITKRGQNVTFRCDPISEHNRLYWYRQTLGQGPEFLTYFQNEAQLEKSRLLSDRFSAERPKGSFSTLEIQRTEQGDSAMYLCASSLGLTGNYNEQFFGPGTRLTVL.

Written as DNA, the CDR3 is TGTGCCAGCAGTTTTAAGCGGGGCAATGAGCAGTTCTTC. Amino acids: CASSFKRGNEQFF. This chain joins TRBV27 and TRBJ2-1; 7 bases are a match to TRBD2. Trimming at V came to 3 bases and at J to 6 bases, leaving 2 bases not matched to a gene. The CDR3 has 13 residues. Germline values: CDR1 MNHEY, CDR2 SMNVEV (reference sequence).

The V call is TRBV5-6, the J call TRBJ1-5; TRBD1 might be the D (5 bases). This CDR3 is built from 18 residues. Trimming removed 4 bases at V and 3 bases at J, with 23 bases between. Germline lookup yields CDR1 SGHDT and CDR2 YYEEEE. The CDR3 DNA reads TGTGCCAGCAGCCTCTTTCGGCAGGGAGCGTCTGACAATCAGCCCCAGCATTTT. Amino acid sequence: CASSLFRQGASDNQPQHF.

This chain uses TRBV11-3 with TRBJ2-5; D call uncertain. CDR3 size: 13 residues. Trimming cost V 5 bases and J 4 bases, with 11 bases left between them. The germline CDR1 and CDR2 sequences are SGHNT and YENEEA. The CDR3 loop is CASSESGRETQYF. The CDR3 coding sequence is TGTGCCAGCAGCGAGTCGGGTAGAGAGACCCAGTACTTC.

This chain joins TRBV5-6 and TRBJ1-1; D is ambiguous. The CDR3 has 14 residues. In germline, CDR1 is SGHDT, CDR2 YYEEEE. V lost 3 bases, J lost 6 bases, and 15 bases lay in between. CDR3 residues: CASSSRTRGAEAFF. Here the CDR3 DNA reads TGTGCCAGCAGCTCGCGGACCCGCGGGGCTGAAGCTTTCTTT.

The DNA for the CDR3 is TGTGCCAGCAGCCCCGGGATCCGCCTTCAAGAGACCCAGTACTTC. Its protein product is CASSPGIRLQETQYF. The chain couples TRBV7-2 to TRBJ2-5; D is perhaps TRBD2 (5 bases). The CDR3 length is 15 residues. The V end was cut by 5 bases, the J end by 2 bases, with 15 bases between. Germline V lookup: CDR1 SGHTA, CDR2 FQGNSA.

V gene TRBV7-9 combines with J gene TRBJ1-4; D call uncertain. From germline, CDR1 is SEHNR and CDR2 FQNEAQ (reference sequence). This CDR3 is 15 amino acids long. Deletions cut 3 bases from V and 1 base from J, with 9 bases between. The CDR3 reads CASSFGFGTNEKLFF. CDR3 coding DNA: TGTGCCAGCAGCTTTGGCTTTGGAACTAATGAAAAACTGTTTTTT. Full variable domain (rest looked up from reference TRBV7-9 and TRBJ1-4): DTGVSQNPRHKITKRGQNVTFRCDPISEHNRLYWYRQTLGQGPEFLTYFQNEAQLEKSRLLSDRFSAERPKGSFSTLEIQRTEQGDSAMYLCASSFGFGTNEKLFFGSGTQLSVL.

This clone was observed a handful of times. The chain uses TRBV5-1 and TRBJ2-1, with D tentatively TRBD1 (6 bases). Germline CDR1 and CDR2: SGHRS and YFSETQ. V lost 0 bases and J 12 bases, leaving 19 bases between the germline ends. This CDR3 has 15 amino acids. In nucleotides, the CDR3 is TGCGCCAGCAGCTTGGGAGCGTCAGGGGCCTCGGGGCAGTTCTTC. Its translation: CASSLGASGASGQFF.

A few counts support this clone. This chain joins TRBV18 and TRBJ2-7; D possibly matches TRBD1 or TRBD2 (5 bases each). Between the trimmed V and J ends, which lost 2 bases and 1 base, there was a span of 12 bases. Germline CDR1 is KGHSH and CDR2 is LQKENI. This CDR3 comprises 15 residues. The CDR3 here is CASSPSGDLSYEQYV. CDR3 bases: TGTGCCAGCTCACCAAGTGGGGACCTTTCCTACGAGCAGTACGTC.

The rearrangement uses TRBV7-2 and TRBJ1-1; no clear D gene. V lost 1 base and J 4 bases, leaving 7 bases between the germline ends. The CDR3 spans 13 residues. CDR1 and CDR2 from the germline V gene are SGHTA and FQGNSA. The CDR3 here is CASSLVTGTEAFF. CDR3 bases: TGTGCCAGCAGCTTAGTCACGGGCACTGAAGCTTTCTTT.

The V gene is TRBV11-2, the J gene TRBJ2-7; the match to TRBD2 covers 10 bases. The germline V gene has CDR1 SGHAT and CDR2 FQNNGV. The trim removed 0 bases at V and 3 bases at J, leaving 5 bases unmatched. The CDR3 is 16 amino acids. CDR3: CASSLDLAGGGYEQYF. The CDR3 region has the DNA TGTGCCAGCAGCTTAGACTTAGCGGGAGGTGGCTACGAGCAGTACTTC.